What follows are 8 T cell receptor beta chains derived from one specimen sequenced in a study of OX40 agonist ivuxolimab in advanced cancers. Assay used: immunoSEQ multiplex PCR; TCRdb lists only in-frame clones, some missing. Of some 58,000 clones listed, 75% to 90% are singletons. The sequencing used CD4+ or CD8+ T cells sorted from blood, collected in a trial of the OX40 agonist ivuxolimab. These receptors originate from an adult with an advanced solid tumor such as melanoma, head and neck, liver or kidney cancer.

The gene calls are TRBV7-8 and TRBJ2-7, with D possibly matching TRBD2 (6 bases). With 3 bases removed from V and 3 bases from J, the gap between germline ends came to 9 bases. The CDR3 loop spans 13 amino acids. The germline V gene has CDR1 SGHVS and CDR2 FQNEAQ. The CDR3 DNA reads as TGTGCCAGCAGCTTGGGACTCAACTACGAGCAGTACTTC. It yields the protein CASSLGLNYEQYF.

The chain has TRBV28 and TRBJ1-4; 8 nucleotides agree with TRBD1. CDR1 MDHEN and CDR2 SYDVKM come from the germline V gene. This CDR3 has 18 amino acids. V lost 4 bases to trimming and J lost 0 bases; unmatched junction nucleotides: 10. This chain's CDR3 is CASSSPGQEGTTNEKLFF. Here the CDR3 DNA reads TGTGCCAGCAGTTCCCCGGGACAGGAGGGGACAACTAATGAAAAACTGTTTTTT.

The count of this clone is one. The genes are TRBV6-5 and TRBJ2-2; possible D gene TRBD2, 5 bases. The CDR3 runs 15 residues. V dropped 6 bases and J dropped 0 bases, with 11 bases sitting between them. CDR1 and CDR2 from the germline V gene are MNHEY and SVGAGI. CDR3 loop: CASRISAANTGELFF. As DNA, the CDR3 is TGTGCCAGCAGAATTAGCGCGGCGAACACCGGGGAGCTGTTTTTT.

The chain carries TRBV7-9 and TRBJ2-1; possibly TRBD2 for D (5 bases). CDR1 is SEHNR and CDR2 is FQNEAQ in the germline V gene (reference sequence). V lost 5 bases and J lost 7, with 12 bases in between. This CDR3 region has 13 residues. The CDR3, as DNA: TGTGCCAGCAGCCCGGGATTGGGTAATGAGCAGTTCTTC. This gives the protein CASSPGLGNEQFF.

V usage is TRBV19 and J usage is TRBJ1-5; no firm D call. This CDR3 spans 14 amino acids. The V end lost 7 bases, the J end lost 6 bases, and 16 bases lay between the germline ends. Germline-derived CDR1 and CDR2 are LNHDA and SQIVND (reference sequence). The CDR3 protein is CASKGSGVGQPQHF. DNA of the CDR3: TGTGCCAGTAAAGGGTCTGGAGTAGGTCAGCCCCAGCATTTT.

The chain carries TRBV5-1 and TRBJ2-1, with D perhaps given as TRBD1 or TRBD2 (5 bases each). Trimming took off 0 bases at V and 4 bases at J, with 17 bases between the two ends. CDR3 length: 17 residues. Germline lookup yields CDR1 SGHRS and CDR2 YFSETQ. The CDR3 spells CASSLGGVARSYNEQFF. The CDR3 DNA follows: TGCGCCAGCAGCTTGGGAGGGGTAGCGCGGTCGTACAATGAGCAGTTCTTC.

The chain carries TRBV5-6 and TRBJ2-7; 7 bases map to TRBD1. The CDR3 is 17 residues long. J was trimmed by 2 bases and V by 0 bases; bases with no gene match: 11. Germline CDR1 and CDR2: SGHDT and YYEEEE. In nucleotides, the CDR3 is TGTGCCAGCAGCTTGGTGGGACAGTATCCTGGAACCTACGAGCAGTACTTC. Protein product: CASSLVGQYPGTYEQYF.

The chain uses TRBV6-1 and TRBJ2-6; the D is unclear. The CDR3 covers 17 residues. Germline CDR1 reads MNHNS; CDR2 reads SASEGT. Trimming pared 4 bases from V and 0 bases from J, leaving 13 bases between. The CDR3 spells CASSGTRTGSGANVLTF. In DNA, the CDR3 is TGTGCCAGCAGTGGAACCCGGACGGGCTCTGGGGCCAACGTCCTGACTTTC.